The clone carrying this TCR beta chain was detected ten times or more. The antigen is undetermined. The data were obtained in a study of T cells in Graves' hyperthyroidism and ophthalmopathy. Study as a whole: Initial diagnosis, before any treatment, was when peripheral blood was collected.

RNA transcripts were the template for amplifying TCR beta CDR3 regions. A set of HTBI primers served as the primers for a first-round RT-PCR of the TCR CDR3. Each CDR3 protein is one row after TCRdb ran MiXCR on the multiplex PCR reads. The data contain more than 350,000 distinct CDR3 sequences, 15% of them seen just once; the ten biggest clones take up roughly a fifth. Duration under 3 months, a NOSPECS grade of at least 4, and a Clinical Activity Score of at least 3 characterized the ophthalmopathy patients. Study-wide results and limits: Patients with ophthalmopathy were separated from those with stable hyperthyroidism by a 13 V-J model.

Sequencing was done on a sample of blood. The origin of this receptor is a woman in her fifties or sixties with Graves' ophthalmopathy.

Written as DNA, the CDR3 is TGCAGTGCTAGAGGGACTGGGGCCAACGTCCTGACTTTC. It specifies CSARGTGANVLTF. This rearrangement joins TRBV20-1 to TRBJ2-6; D is unresolved. The CDR3 totals 13 residues. V was cut by 1 base and J by 2 bases, with 3 bases left in between. Germline CDR1 DFQATT, CDR2 SNEGSKA (reference sequence).